These 26 T cell receptor beta chains originate from one sample sequenced in a study of T cell responses to AZD1222 COVID-19 vaccine. The repertoire was sequenced with immunoSEQ multiplex PCR; TCRdb's copy has only in-frame clones and lacks some. This repertoire shows some 190,000 clones, around 89% found once; its top ten account for 6.5% to 8.5%. The specimen comprised peripheral blood, sampled on day 0 of AZD1222 vaccination. These receptor sequences come from an adult in good health.

The chain couples TRBV21-1 to TRBJ2-3; the listed D gene, TRBD2, was not tested against the DNA. TRBV21-1 is a pseudogene segment. This CDR3 has 14 amino acids. Here the CDR3 reads CASSGGEMIDTQYF. The CDR3 region has the DNA TGTGCCAGCAGCGGGGGGGAGATGATAGATACGCAGTATTTT.

V is TRBV7-9 and J is TRBJ1-2, with D possibly being TRBD1 (5 bases). The V end was cut by 6 bases, the J end by 4 bases, with 15 bases between. The CDR3 is 14 residues long. The germline CDR1 and CDR2 sequences are SEHNR and FQNEAQ (reference sequence). This CDR3 is CASRTRDSVYGYTF. CDR3 nucleotide sequence: TGTGCCAGCAGGACACGGGACTCAGTCTATGGCTACACCTTC. The full variable domain, completed using reference TRBV7-9 and TRBJ1-2, is DTGVSQNPRHKITKRGQNVTFRCDPISEHNRLYWYRQTLGQGPEFLTYFQNEAQLEKSRLLSDRFSAERPKGSFSTLEIQRTEQGDSAMYLCASRTRDSVYGYTFGSGTRLTVV.

This rearrangement joins TRBV29-1 to TRBJ1-2; D remains unclear. This CDR3 region has 11 residues. Trimming removed 4 bases from V and 0 bases from J, with 3 bases in between. The germline V gene encodes CDR1 SQVTM and CDR2 ANQGSEA. CDR3 in DNA: TGCAGCGTTGGCTCTAACTATGGCTACACCTTC. As protein: CSVGSNYGYTF.

The chain couples TRBV3-1 (or the pseudogene TRBV3-2) to TRBJ1-1; D is ambiguous. Germline CDR1 reads LGHDT; CDR2 reads YNNKEL (reference sequence). The CDR3 is 14 amino acids. Trimming shortened V by 1 base and J by 6 bases, and 12 bases separated the two germline ends. CDR3 amino acids: CASSQVEGRAEAFF. CDR3 sequence (DNA): TGTGCCAGCAGCCAAGTTGAGGGCAGAGCTGAAGCTTTCTTT.

V usage is TRBV10-3 and J usage is TRBJ2-1; 7 positions match TRBD1. From germline, CDR1 is ENHRY and CDR2 SYGVKD. Unmatched junction bases numbered 11, after V lost 2 bases and J lost 7 bases. CDR3 length equals 16 residues. This CDR3 reads CAISEVEGTARNEQFF. CDR3 DNA sequence: TGTGCCATCAGTGAGGTTGAAGGGACAGCTCGAAATGAGCAGTTCTTC.

The chain recombines TRBV7-8 with TRBJ2-1; D might be TRBD1 (5 bases). Germline loops: CDR1 SGHVS, CDR2 FQNEAQ. CDR3 length: 17 amino acids. The V gene lost 1 base and the J gene lost 0 bases, with 13 bases spanning the gap. CDR3 protein: CASSLGSRVSSYNEQFF. The CDR3 nucleotides are TGTGCCAGCAGCTTAGGGTCCAGGGTTAGCTCCTACAATGAGCAGTTCTTC.

The chain links TRBV3-1 (or the pseudogene TRBV3-2) to TRBJ2-2; 13 bases map to TRBD2. This CDR3 has 18 residues. Germline V gives CDR1 LGHDT, CDR2 YNNKEL (reference sequence). The ends lost 4 bases at V and 0 bases at J; junction bases unmatched: 5. The CDR3 sequence is CASSRLAGGTTNTGELFF. Written as DNA, the CDR3 is TGTGCCAGCAGCCGACTAGCGGGGGGTACAACGAACACCGGGGAGCTGTTTTTT.

The chain couples TRBV4-2 to TRBJ1-1, with 8 positions matching TRBD1. J was trimmed by 1 base and V by 1 base; bases with no gene match: 5. The CDR3 contains 16 residues. Germline CDR1 is LGHNA and CDR2 is YNFKEQ. The CDR3 DNA reads as TGTGCCAGCAGCCAAGCCGATACAGGGGGGAACACTGAAGCTTTCTTT. Translated: CASSQADTGGNTEAFF.

This chain connects TRBV12-5 to TRBJ2-3; a weak D match, TRBD2 (5 bases). The germline gives CDR1 LGHNT, CDR2 FRNRAP. The CDR3 has 14 residues. Trimming pared 5 bases from V and 2 bases from J, leaving 11 bases between. The CDR3 is CASGTDGNTDTQYF. As DNA, the CDR3 is TGTGCTAGTGGTACCGACGGGAACACAGATACGCAGTATTTT.

This rearrangement joins TRBV5-6 to TRBJ2-4, with D perhaps TRBD1 or TRBD2 (5 bases each). The CDR3 extends over 14 amino acids. The V end was cut by 0 bases, the J end by 2 bases, with 6 bases between. CDR1 is SGHDT and CDR2 is YYEEEE in the germline V gene. CDR3 protein: CASSLVGPKNIQYF. The CDR3 DNA sequence: TGTGCCAGCAGCTTGGTGGGACCCAAAAACATTCAGTACTTC.

This chain connects TRBV2 to TRBJ1-4; a weak D match, TRBD1 (6 bases). Germline V CDR1 and CDR2: SNHLY, FYNNEI. V lost 7 bases, J lost 0 bases, and 9 bases lay in between. The CDR3 is made up of 14 amino acids. CDR3 in amino acids: CASKGQTTNEKLFF. In DNA form, the CDR3 reads TGTGCCAGCAAAGGACAGACAACTAATGAAAAACTGTTTTTT.

V usage is TRBV5-1 and J usage is TRBJ1-1; D remains ambiguous. The V end was cut by 0 bases, the J end by 7 bases, with 10 bases between. This CDR3 contains 13 residues. Per the germline V gene, CDR1 is SGHRS and CDR2 is YFSETQ. CDR3 region: CASSLGTVDEAFF. As DNA, the CDR3 is TGCGCCAGCAGCTTGGGGACGGTCGATGAAGCTTTCTTT.

This clone was observed once. The chain carries TRBV7-8 and TRBJ2-2; D uncertain. Germline-derived CDR1 and CDR2 are SGHVS and FQNEAQ. V was pared by 4 bases and J by 7 bases, with 7 bases between. The CDR3 length is 12 residues. The CDR3 region has the DNA TGTGCCAGCAGCTCCATGATCGGGGAGCTGTTTTTT. Protein sequence: CASSSMIGELFF.

In this sample, this clone turned up many times. The rearrangement links TRBV3-1 (or the pseudogene TRBV3-2) to TRBJ1-1; D is unresolved. Germline loops: CDR1 LGHDT, CDR2 YNNKEL (reference sequence). There are 13 residues in the CDR3. V shed 6 bases and J shed 2 bases, with 10 bases lying between them. In nucleotides, the CDR3 is TGTGCCAGCAGGACGGACCTAAACACTGAAGCTTTCTTT. It codes for CASRTDLNTEAFF.

The rearrangement links TRBV7-3 to TRBJ2-1; no definite D call. Between the trimmed V and J ends, which lost 2 bases and 4 bases, there was a span of 9 bases. Germline CDR1 SGHTA, CDR2 FQGTGA. CDR3 length: 14 amino acids. CDR3 nucleotide sequence: TGTGCCAGCAGCTTAGACCCAGATTACAATGAGCAGTTCTTC. Translation: CASSLDPDYNEQFF.

The CDR3: CASSVSLAGNEQFF. The CDR3 nucleotides read TGTGCCAGCAGCGTTAGCCTAGCCGGCAATGAGCAGTTCTTC. This rearrangement joins TRBV9 to TRBJ2-1; D is perhaps TRBD2 (5 bases). This CDR3 spans 14 amino acids. The V gene's germline CDR1 is SGDLS and CDR2 YYNGEE. Trimming removed 2 bases at V and 6 bases at J, with 12 bases between. The full variable domain, rest sourced from reference TRBV9 and TRBJ2-1, is DSGVTQTPKHLITATGQRVTLRCSPRSGDLSVYWYQQSLDQGLQFLIQYYNGEERAKGNILERFSAQQFPDLHSELNLSSLELGDSALYFCASSVSLAGNEQFFGPGTRLTVL.

The chain employs TRBV5-1 and TRBJ2-1; D uncertain. The CDR3 covers 13 residues. Per the germline V gene, CDR1 is SGHRS and CDR2 is YFSETQ. V lost 4 bases to trimming and J lost 7 bases, with 12 bases between them. For the CDR3, the DNA is TGCGCCAGCAGCCCCCGAAATGCTAATGAGCAGTTCTTC. Translation gives CASSPRNANEQFF.

V gene TRBV5-4 combines with J gene TRBJ2-7; TRBD1 matches 10 bases. The V gene's germline CDR1 is SGHNT and CDR2 YYREEE (reference sequence). V shed 7 bases, J shed 3 bases, and the junction held 7 bases outside the gene matches. The CDR3 contains 14 residues. The CDR3 spells CASAKGQGGYEQYF. The CDR3 DNA reads as TGTGCCAGCGCAAAAGGACAGGGGGGCTACGAGCAGTACTTC.

The rearrangement uses TRBV10-1 and TRBJ2-7; 8 nucleotides match TRBD1. The CDR3 has 18 residues. Trimming cost V 3 bases and J 6 bases; bases outside gene matches: 19. Germline loops: CDR1 WNHNN, CDR2 SYGVQD (reference sequence). The CDR3 bases are TGCGCCAGCAGTGACGGACAGGGAGAAATCCCCCTTCCTGGCGAGCAGTACTTC. It translates to CASSDGQGEIPLPGEQYF.

This chain joins TRBV6-5 and TRBJ2-5; D is possibly TRBD1 (5 bases). Germline V CDR1 and CDR2: MNHEY, SVGAGI. V was cut by 6 bases and J by 3 bases, with 14 bases left in between. The CDR3 sequence is 14 residues long. CDR3 sequence (DNA): TGTGCCAGCAGGCCTAGACAGTTTAAAGAGACCCAGTACTTC. As protein: CASRPRQFKETQYF.

The V and J genes are TRBV15 and TRBJ1-5; possible D gene TRBD1, 6 bases. Between the trimmed V and J ends, which lost 2 bases and 7 bases, there was a span of 18 bases. This CDR3 spans 16 amino acids. Germline loops: CDR1 LNHNV, CDR2 YYDKDF (reference sequence). In nucleotides, the CDR3 is TGTGCCACCAGCAGAATAATAGCCGCAGGGGTCCAGCCCCAGCATTTT. It encodes CATSRIIAAGVQPQHF. The entire variable domain, with the rest obtained from reference TRBV15 and TRBJ1-5, is as follows: DAMVIQNPRYQVTQFGKPVTLSCSQTLNHNVMYWYQQKSSQAPKLLFHYYDKDFNNEADTPDNFQSRRPNTSFCFLDIRSPGLGDTAMYLCATSRIIAAGVQPQHFGDGTRLSIL.

The rearrangement links TRBV7-3 to TRBJ2-5; 15 positions match TRBD2. The CDR3 extends over 15 amino acids. Germline assignment: CDR1 SGHTA and CDR2 FQGTGA. Unmatched junction bases numbered 3, after V lost 5 bases and J lost 5 bases. CDR3 DNA sequence: TGTGCCAGCAGCCGAGGGACTAGCGGGGGGGAGACCCAGTACTTC. Translating gives CASSRGTSGGETQYF.

The gene calls are TRBV19 and TRBJ2-1; perhaps TRBD2 as D (5 bases). The CDR3 consists of 15 residues. With 2 bases removed from V and 6 bases from J, the gap between germline ends came to 14 bases. CDR1 LNHDA and CDR2 SQIVND come from the germline V gene (reference sequence). This CDR3 reads CASSIWQVSGNEQFF. The CDR3 coding sequence is TGTGCCAGTAGTATATGGCAGGTAAGCGGCAATGAGCAGTTCTTC.

This chain connects TRBV5-4 to TRBJ1-1; D remains ambiguous. Trimming cost V 4 bases and J 3 bases, with 10 bases left between them. Germline V CDR1 and CDR2: SGHNT, YYREEE (reference sequence). The length of the CDR3 is 13 residues. CDR3 sequence: CASSLYGDTEAFF. The CDR3, as DNA: TGTGCCAGCAGCCTCTATGGGGACACTGAAGCTTTCTTT. The entire variable domain, with the rest obtained from reference TRBV5-4 and TRBJ1-1, is as follows: ETGVTQSPTHLIKTRGQQVTLRCSSQSGHNTVSWYQQALGQGPQFIFQYYREEENGRGNFPPRFSGLQFPNYSSELNVNALELDDSALYLCASSLYGDTEAFFGQGTRLTVV.

This rearrangement joins TRBV12-3 or TRBV12-4 to TRBJ2-7; 9 nucleotides agree with TRBD2. The CDR3 is 13 amino acids. After removal of 3 bases from V and 5 bases from J, the junction contained 2 bases not matched to a gene. The CDR3 DNA sequence: TGTGCCAGCAGTTTGGGACTAGCTGACGAGCAGTACGTC. Translation gives CASSLGLADEQYV.

The V and J genes are TRBV5-6 and TRBJ2-3; TRBD1 agrees at 9 bases. Germline CDR1 and CDR2: SGHDT and YYEEEE. With V trimmed by 0 bases and J by 6 bases, 8 bases remained unmatched. CDR3 length: 16 amino acids. CDR3 bases: TGTGCCAGCAGCTTGGAGGGACAGGGTTTTTGGGATACGCAGTATTTT. It translates to CASSLEGQGFWDTQYF. Full variable domain (rest looked up from reference TRBV5-6 and TRBJ2-3): DAGVTQSPTHLIKTRGQQVTLRCSPKSGHDTVSWYQQALGQGPQFIFQYYEEEERQRGNFPDRFSGHQFPNYSSELNVNALLLGDSALYLCASSLEGQGFWDTQYFGPGTRLTVL.